This T cell receptor beta chain was recovered during a study of neurological immune-mediated disorders. Study results and caveats: No expanded-clone CDR3 amino acid sequence recurred across subjects, suggesting private TCR-beta repertoires.

The method for making cDNA was 5'RACE, and it used 10-nucleotide random UMIs. Via MiXCR, TCRdb re-called the 5' RACE reads, giving one row per CDR3 protein. Of under 40,000 distinct CDR3 sequences listed, about 13% were seen once; the top ten hold roughly 2.3%. This clonotype was observed a handful of times. The antigen is undetermined. The V gene's germline CDR1 is MNHEY and CDR2 SVGEGT. V dropped 2 bases and J dropped 7 bases, with 15 bases sitting between them. This CDR3 contains 15 residues. Time point specified: longitudinal time-point 2. Maryland, USA blood bank volunteers served as healthy controls.

The sample consisted of PBMCs. The origin of this receptor is a middle-aged woman in good health. The J gene is TRBJ2-1, the V gene TRBV6-2 or TRBV6-3; tentatively, D is TRBD1 or TRBD2 (6 bases each). CDR3 loop: CASSYAGGGINEQFF. In DNA, the CDR3 is TGTGCCAGCAGTTACGCAGGAGGGGGGATTAATGAGCAGTTCTTC.